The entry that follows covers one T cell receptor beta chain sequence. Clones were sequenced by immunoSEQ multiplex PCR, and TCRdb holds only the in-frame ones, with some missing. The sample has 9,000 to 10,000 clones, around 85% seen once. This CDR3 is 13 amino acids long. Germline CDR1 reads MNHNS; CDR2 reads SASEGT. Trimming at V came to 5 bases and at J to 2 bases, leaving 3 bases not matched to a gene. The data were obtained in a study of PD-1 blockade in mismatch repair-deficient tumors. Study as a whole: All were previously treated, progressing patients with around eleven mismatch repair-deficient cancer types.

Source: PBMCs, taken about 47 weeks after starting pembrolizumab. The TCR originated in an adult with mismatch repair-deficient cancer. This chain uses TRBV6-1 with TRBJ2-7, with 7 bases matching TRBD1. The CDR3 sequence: CASSRQGTYEQYF. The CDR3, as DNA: TGTGCCAGCAGTAGACAGGGTACCTACGAGCAGTACTTC.